The 10 T cell receptor beta chains in this list originate from one sample, sequenced in a study of blood T cell repertoires in COVID-19. Using immunoSEQ multiplex PCR, the repertoire was profiled, and TCRdb retains in-frame clones only, with some absent. The sample holds about 58,000 clones; over 65% are singletons and the top ten take under 5%. The material sequenced was peripheral blood. The receptors here all came from a man in his forties with active COVID-19.

The chain recombines TRBV25-1 with TRBJ1-2, with 8 bases identical to TRBD1. Germline lookup yields CDR1 MGHDK and CDR2 SYGVNS. The J segment lost 7 bases and the V segment lost 4 bases, leaving 5 bases of the junction unmatched. The CDR3 sequence is 13 residues long. CDR3 sequence: CASSAQGALGYTF. The CDR3 DNA sequence: TGTGCCAGCAGTGCGCAGGGGGCGCTTGGCTACACCTTC.

In DNA, the CDR3 is TGTGCCAGCTCCGATTACGGGGAGAATGAAAAACTGTTTTTT. Translated: CASSDYGENEKLFF. The rearrangement joins TRBV18 to TRBJ1-4; D remains ambiguous. Trimming left V 6 bases short and J 5 bases short, with 13 bases between. The germline gives CDR1 KGHSH, CDR2 LQKENI. The CDR3 is made up of 14 amino acids.

The genes are TRBV5-4 and TRBJ1-2; 9 bases are shared with TRBD1. The CDR3 consists of 15 residues. Germline CDR1 reads SGHNT; CDR2 reads YYREEE (reference sequence). V trimming: 0 bases; J trimming: 8 bases; junction bases outside the gene matches: 8. CDR3 sequence reads: CASSLGHPGQGGYTF. The DNA of the CDR3 is TGTGCCAGCAGCTTGGGGCACCCGGGACAGGGAGGCTACACCTTC.

This chain uses TRBV6-5 with TRBJ1-2, with TRBD1 matching over 7 bases. The CDR3 covers 15 residues. Germline values: CDR1 MNHEY, CDR2 SVGAGI. Trimming took 2 bases from V and 0 from J; bases not matched to a gene: 3. CDR3 residues: CASSYGGTANYGYTF. CDR3 sequence (DNA): TGTGCCAGCAGTTACGGGGGGACAGCTAACTATGGCTACACCTTC.

The chain employs TRBV20-1 and TRBJ1-1, with D perhaps matching TRBD1 (6 bases). Germline CDR1 and CDR2: DFQATT and SNEGSKA (reference sequence). The CDR3 is 11 amino acids. The V gene lost 4 bases and the J gene lost 10 bases, with 13 bases spanning the gap. The CDR3 here is CSANPRGRAFF. The CDR3 DNA follows: TGCAGTGCTAACCCCAGGGGCAGAGCTTTCTTT.

This clone has a single count. This sequence joins TRBV9 and TRBJ1-1; tentatively, D is TRBD1 (5 bases). This CDR3 is built from 13 residues. Per germline, CDR1 SGDLS and CDR2 YYNGEE. Between the trimmed V and J ends, which lost 0 bases and 5 bases, there was a span of 8 bases. The CDR3 sequence: CASSVAAGTEAFF. DNA for the CDR3: TGTGCCAGCAGCGTAGCGGCAGGGACTGAAGCTTTCTTT.

This chain connects TRBV5-1 to TRBJ1-3, with 7 positions matching TRBD1. Trimming took 4 bases from V and 2 from J; bases not matched to a gene: 6. Germline CDR1 reads SGHRS; CDR2 reads YFSETQ. This CDR3 spans 15 amino acids. Here the CDR3 reads CASSRQGDAGNTIYF. CDR3 in DNA: TGCGCCAGCAGCCGACAGGGCGACGCTGGAAACACCATATATTTT.

This clone was seen more than once but under ten times. The chain carries TRBV12-5 and TRBJ1-1; D gene ambiguous. The V gene lost 3 bases and the J gene lost 4 bases, with 9 bases spanning the gap. This CDR3 region has 13 residues. Germline V gene data show CDR1 as LGHNT and CDR2 as FRNRAP. This chain's CDR3 is CASGFTEGTEAFF. In nucleotides, the CDR3 is TGTGCTAGTGGTTTCACTGAGGGCACTGAAGCTTTCTTT.

This rearrangement joins TRBV19 to TRBJ2-1, with 13 bases matching TRBD2. There are 15 residues in the CDR3. V lost 5 bases, J lost 10 bases, and 8 bases stayed unmatched. Per germline, CDR1 LNHDA and CDR2 SQIVND (reference sequence). The CDR3 reads CASSPLLAGGGEQFF. DNA for the CDR3: TGTGCCAGTAGTCCTTTACTAGCGGGAGGGGGGGAGCAGTTCTTC.

The chain uses TRBV4-1 and TRBJ2-2; 11 bases map to TRBD2. Trimming cost V 3 bases and J 1 base; bases outside gene matches: 7. Germline V lookup: CDR1 MGHRA, CDR2 YSYEKL. This CDR3 is built from 18 residues. Here the CDR3 reads CASSHPMTSGMNTGELFF. The DNA for the CDR3 is TGCGCCAGCAGCCACCCAATGACTAGCGGGATGAACACCGGGGAGCTGTTTTTT.